This is a list of T cell receptor beta chains from one sample in a study of T cells in Graves' hyperthyroidism and ophthalmopathy. Via MiXCR, TCRdb re-called the multiplex PCR reads, giving one row per CDR3 protein. The sample has 300,000 to 450,000 distinct CDR3 sequences; about 15% are singletons. Sequenced sample: blood. The source of these receptors is a woman in her 30s with Graves' hyperthyroidism that later progressed to Graves' ophthalmopathy. Each CDR3 is given with its conserved first and last residue. The order of the fields is D gene, J gene, V gene, clone size, CDR3 protein, CDR3 DNA. D genes are given only for firm matches. The size entry is marked missing in some rows and otherwise reads once, few, many or a size class.

D: -; J: TRBJ1-1; V: TRBV5-4; size: few; CDR3: CASSSRDVSEAFF; DNA: TGTGCCAGCAGCTCGAGGGACGTTTCTGAAGCTTTCTTT
D: TRBD2; J: TRBJ2-3; V: TRBV6-1; size: many; CDR3: CASSDRTSGGTDTQYF; DNA: TGTGCCAGCAGTGACCGGACTAGCGGGGGCACAGATACGCAGTATTTT
D: -; J: TRBJ2-6; V: TRBV6-1; size: few; CDR3: CASSPSQRPTSGANVLTF; DNA: TGTGCCAGCAGCCCCTCCCAGAGACCGACTTCTGGGGCCAACGTCCTGACTTTC
D: TRBD2; J: TRBJ2-7; V: TRBV20-1; size: once; CDR3: CSAEPKRGKYEQYF; DNA: TGCAGTGCCGAGCCAAAGCGGGGAAAGTACGAGCAGTACTTC
D: TRBD2; J: TRBJ2-7; V: TRBV6-5; size: many; CDR3: CASSYRGGSSYEQYF; DNA: TGTGCCAGCAGTTACCGGGGGGGAAGTTCCTACGAGCAGTACTTC
D: TRBD1; J: TRBJ2-1; V: TRBV6-1; size: -; CDR3: CASSPRAGGYNEQFF; DNA: TGTGCCAGCAGCCCGAGGGCAGGGGGCTACAATGAGCAGTTCTTC
D: TRBD1; J: TRBJ1-6; V: TRBV2; size: many; CDR3: CASRATGTDGDSPLHF; DNA: TGTGCCAGCAGGGCAACCGGGACAGACGGGGATTCACCCCTCCACTTT
D: -; J: TRBJ2-2; V: TRBV10-3; size: few; CDR3: CAIRPDSENTGELFF; DNA: TGTGCCATCAGACCAGACAGTGAAAATACCGGGGAGCTGTTTTTT
D: TRBD2; J: TRBJ2-7; V: TRBV9; size: many; CDR3: CASSVTGGVRNEQYF; DNA: TGTGCCAGCAGCGTAACGGGAGGGGTTAGGAACGAGCAGTACTTC
D: TRBD2; J: TRBJ2-3; V: TRBV5-6; size: few; CDR3: CASSWPTSGGTDTQYF; DNA: TGTGCCAGCAGCTGGCCGACTAGCGGGGGCACAGATACGCAGTATTTT
D: -; J: TRBJ2-1; V: TRBV19; size: -; CDR3: CASSVGTNTNEQFF; DNA: TGTGCCAGTAGTGTCGGGACAAACACCAATGAGCAGTTCTTC
D: -; J: TRBJ2-3; V: TRBV10-3; size: once; CDR3: CAIQARLASSTDTQYF; DNA: TGTGCCATTCAGGCTCGCCTAGCATCGTCCACAGATACGCAGTATTTT
D: TRBD2; J: TRBJ2-5; V: TRBV30; size: -; CDR3: CAWEELAGQQETQYF; DNA: TGTGCCTGGGAAGAACTAGCGGGGCAACAAGAGACCCAGTACTTC
D: TRBD2; J: TRBJ2-2; V: TRBV11-2; size: few; CDR3: CASAEPVWPGLAGANTGELFF; DNA: TGTGCCAGCGCAGAGCCAGTGTGGCCGGGACTAGCGGGAGCGAACACCGGGGAGCTGTTTTTT
D: TRBD2; J: TRBJ2-3; V: TRBV19; size: few; CDR3: CATRLAGDTDTQYF; DNA: TGTGCCACCAGACTAGCGGGGGACACAGATACGCAGTATTTT